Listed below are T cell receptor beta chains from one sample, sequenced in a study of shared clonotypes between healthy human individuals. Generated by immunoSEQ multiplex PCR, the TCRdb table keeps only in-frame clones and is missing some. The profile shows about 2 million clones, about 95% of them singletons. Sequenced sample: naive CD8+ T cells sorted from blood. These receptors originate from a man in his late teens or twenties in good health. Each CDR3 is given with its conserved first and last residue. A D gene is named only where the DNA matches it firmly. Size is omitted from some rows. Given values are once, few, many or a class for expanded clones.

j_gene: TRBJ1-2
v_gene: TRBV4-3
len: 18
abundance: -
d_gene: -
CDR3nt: TGCGCCAGCAGCCAAGATGTGTTTGAGGGGCCTCTCGGAGATGGCTACACCTTC
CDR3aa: CASSQDVFEGPLGDGYTF

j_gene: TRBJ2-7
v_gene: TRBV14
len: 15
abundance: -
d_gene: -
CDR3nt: TGTGCCAGCAGCCACCCGAGGGGGATAGGCTCTGAGCAGTACTTC
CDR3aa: CASSHPRGIGSEQYF

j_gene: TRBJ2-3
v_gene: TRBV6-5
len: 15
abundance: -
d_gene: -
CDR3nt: TGTGCCAGCAGTTCTTCTGGGGATGGCACAGATACGCAGTATTTT
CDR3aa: CASSSSGDGTDTQYF

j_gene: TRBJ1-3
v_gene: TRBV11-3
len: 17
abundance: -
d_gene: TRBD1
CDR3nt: TGTGCCAGCAGCACCGGGGACAGGAGGACTGCTGGAAACACCATATATTTT
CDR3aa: CASSTGDRRTAGNTIYF

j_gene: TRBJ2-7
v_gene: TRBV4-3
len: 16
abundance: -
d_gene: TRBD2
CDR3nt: TGCGCCAGCAGCCAAGATCAAGGAGCGGGACCTGGCGAGCAGTACTTC
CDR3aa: CASSQDQGAGPGEQYF

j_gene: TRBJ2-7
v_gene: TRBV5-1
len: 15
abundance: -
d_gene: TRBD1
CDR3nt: TGCGCCAGCAGGGGGACCGGGACAGGGGCCTACGAGCAGTACTTC
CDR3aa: CASRGTGTGAYEQYF

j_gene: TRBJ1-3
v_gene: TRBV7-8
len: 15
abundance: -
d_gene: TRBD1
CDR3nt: TGTGCCAGCAGTCCCGGTAAAGGGGGCAGGGACACCATATATTTT
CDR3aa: CASSPGKGGRDTIYF

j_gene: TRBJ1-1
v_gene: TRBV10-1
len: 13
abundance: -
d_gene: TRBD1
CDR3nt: TGCGCCAGCAGTGAGGTACAGGGGGCTGAAGCTTTCTTT
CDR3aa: CASSEVQGAEAFF

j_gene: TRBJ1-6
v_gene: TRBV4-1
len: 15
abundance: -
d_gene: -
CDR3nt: TGCGCCAGCAGCCAAGATAGGACAGCTAATTCACCCCTCCACTTT
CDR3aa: CASSQDRTANSPLHF

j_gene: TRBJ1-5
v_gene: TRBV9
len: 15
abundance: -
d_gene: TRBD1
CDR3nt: TGTGCCAGCAGCCCAACAGGGGTTGACAATCAGCCCCAGCATTTT
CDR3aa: CASSPTGVDNQPQHF

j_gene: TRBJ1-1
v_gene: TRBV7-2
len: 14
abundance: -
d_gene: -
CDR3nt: TGTGCCAGCAGCTTAAACTGGGGGAACACTGAAGCTTTCTTT
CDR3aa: CASSLNWGNTEAFF

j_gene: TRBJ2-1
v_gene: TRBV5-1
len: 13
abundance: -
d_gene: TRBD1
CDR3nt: TGCGCCAGCGCCTGGACAGGGTACAATGAGCAGTTCTTC
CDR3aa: CASAWTGYNEQFF

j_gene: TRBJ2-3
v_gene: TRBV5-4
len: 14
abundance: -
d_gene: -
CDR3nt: TGTGCCAGCAGACGACAGGGACTCACAGATACGCAGTATTTT
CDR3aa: CASRRQGLTDTQYF

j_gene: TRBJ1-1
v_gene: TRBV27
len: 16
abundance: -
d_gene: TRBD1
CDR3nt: TGTGCCAGCAGTTTAGACAGGGGAGGGTTAAACACTGAAGCTTTCTTT
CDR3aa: CASSLDRGGLNTEAFF

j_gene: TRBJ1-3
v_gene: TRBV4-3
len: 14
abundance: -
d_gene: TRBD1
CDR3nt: TGCGCCAGCAGCCCACAGGGGACTGGAAACACCATATATTTT
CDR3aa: CASSPQGTGNTIYF

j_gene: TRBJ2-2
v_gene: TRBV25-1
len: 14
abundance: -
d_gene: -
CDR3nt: TGTGCCAGCAGCCTACAGGGTCCTCACGGGGAGCTGTTTTTT
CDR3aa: CASSLQGPHGELFF

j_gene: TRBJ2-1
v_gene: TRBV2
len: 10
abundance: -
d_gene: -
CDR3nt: TGTGCCAGCAATGGGGGTGAGCAGTTCTTC
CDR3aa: CASNGGEQFF

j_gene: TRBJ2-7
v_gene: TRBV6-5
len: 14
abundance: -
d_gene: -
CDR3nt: TGTGCCAGCAGTTATGGTGGGGGGAGCTACGAGCAGTACTTC
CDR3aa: CASSYGGGSYEQYF

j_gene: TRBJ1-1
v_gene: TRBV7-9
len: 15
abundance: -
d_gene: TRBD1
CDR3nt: TGTGCCAGCAGCGAACAACAGGGGGCGAACACTGAAGCTTTCTTT
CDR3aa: CASSEQQGANTEAFF

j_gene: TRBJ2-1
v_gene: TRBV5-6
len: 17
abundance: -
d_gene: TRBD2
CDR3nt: TGTGCCAGCAGCTTGGCCTTGCTAGCGGGGGGCTACAATGAGCAGTTCTTC
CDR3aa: CASSLALLAGGYNEQFF

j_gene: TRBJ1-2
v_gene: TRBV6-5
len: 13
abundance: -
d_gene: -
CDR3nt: TGTGCCAGCAGTGTACACCCGCACTATGGCTACACCTTC
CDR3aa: CASSVHPHYGYTF

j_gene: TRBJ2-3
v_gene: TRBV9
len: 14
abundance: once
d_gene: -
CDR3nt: TGTGCCAGCAGCTTGACTAGTGTGGCAGATACGCAGTATTTT
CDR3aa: CASSLTSVADTQYF

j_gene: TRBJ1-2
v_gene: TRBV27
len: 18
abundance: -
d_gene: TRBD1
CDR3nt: TGTGCCAGCAGTTTGACGGGACAGGGGCCCCGACTCAACTATGGCTACACCTTC
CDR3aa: CASSLTGQGPRLNYGYTF

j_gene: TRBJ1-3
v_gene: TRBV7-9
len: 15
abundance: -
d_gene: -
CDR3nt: TGTGCCAGCAGCCCGTTCACTCTCTCTGGAAACACCATATATTTT
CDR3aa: CASSPFTLSGNTIYF

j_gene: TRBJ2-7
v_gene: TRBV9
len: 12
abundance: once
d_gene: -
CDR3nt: TGTGCCAGCAGCCCCCTCGGGGGCCGGCAGTACTTC
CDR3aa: CASSPLGGRQYF

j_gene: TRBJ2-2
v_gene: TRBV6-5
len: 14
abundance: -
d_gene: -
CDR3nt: TGTGCCAGCAGTTTAGACAGAGCTAAGGGGGACCTGTTTTTT
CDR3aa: CASSLDRAKGDLFF

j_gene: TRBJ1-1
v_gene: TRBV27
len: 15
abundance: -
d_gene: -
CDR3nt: TGTGCCAGCACCGGGAAGGGGGGGGCTTTCACTGAAGCTTTCTTT
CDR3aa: CASTGKGGAFTEAFF

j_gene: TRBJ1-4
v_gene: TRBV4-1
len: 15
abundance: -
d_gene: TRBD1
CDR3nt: TGCGCCAGCAGCCATCCCGGGACAGGGGAAGAAAAACTGTTTTTT
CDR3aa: CASSHPGTGEEKLFF

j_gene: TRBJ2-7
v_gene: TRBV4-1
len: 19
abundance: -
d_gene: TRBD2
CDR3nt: TGCGCCAGCAGCCAAGATGGCGAGGCGGGGGGGCCTTGGATAGACGAGCAGTACTTC
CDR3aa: CASSQDGEAGGPWIDEQYF

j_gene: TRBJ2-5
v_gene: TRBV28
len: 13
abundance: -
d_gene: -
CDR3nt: TGTGCCAGCAGTTCCGGGGGCCAAGAGACCCAGTACTTC
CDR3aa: CASSSGGQETQYF

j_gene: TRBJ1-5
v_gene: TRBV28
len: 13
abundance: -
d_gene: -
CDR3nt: TGTGCCAGCAGTTTCCCGTGGGCGGTGGACCAGCATTTT
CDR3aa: CASSFPWAVDQHF

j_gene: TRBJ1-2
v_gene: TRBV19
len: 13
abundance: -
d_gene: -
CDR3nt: TGTGCCAGTAGTATCGACACAGAGAGCGGCTACACCTTC
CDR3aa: CASSIDTESGYTF

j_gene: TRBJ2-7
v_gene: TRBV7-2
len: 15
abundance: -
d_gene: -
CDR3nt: TGTGCCAGCAGCTTACCTGGGGGAGGCCCCTACGAGCAGTACTTC
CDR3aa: CASSLPGGGPYEQYF

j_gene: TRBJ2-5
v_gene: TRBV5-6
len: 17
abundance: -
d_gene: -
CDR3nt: TGTGCCAGCAGCTTTCTAACCGGGCCTATCCACCAAGAGACCCAGTACTTC
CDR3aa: CASSFLTGPIHQETQYF

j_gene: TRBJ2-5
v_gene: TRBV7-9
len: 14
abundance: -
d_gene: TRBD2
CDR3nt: TGTGCCAGCAGCTTTAGCGGGGGCGAGAGAAGCCAGTACTTC
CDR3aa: CASSFSGGERSQYF